These T cell receptor beta chains were read from a single sample in a study of CD8+ T cells in alopecia areata. Here immunoSEQ multiplex PCR was the method, and the copy in TCRdb shows in-frame clones only, minus some. The sample yields more than 90,000 clones, less than 80% seen once. Material for sequencing was CD4+ T cells sorted from blood. All receptors come from a human donor in good health. Each CDR3 is given with its conserved first and last residue. The D gene is left open where the match is weak. Only some rows state a clone size, as once, few, many or a class for expanded clones.

D,J,V,size,DNA,CDR3
TRBD1,TRBJ2-4,TRBV10-3,-,TGTGCCATCAGTGAACAGGGGTCTTGGGACATTCAGTACTTC,CAISEQGSWDIQYF
-,TRBJ2-1,TRBV12-5,few,TGTGCTAGTGGTATAAGAAACGATGAGCAGTTCTTC,CASGIRNDEQFF
TRBD2,TRBJ2-3,TRBV30,-,TGTGCCTGGACGCGGGGGGGCCCAGATACGCAGTATTTT,CAWTRGGPDTQYF
-,TRBJ1-6,TRBV19,-,TGTGCCAGTAGTATAGAGGGGAATTCACCCCTCCACTTT,CASSIEGNSPLHF
TRBD1,TRBJ1-5,TRBV4-1,-,TGCGCCAGCAGTCAAGGGGACAGGGCCGTCAATCAGCCCCAGCATTTT,CASSQGDRAVNQPQHF
-,TRBJ2-3,TRBV2,-,TGTGCCAGCAGTGTGACTAGGGATACGCAGTATTTT,CASSVTRDTQYF
TRBD1,TRBJ1-6,TRBV5-1,-,TGCGCCAGCAGCTTGGTGCCAGGGGGCCTTAATTCACCCCTCCACTTT,CASSLVPGGLNSPLHF
TRBD2,TRBJ2-5,TRBV6-5,-,TGTGCCAGCAGTTACAGCCCAGCGGGGGGACTTGGGACCCAGTACTTC,CASSYSPAGGLGTQYF
-,TRBJ1-2,TRBV11-2,-,TGTGCCAGCACCCAAAACCCTTTCGGAGCATCCCTTTATGGCTACACCTTC,CASTQNPFGASLYGYTF
TRBD2,TRBJ2-7,TRBV29-1,-,TGCAGCGTAAGGGGACTAGCGGGTTACGAGCAGTACTTC,CSVRGLAGYEQYF
TRBD1,TRBJ1-1,TRBV15,-,TGTGCCACCAGCAACCGGGACAGGGGGAACACTGAAGCTTTCTTT,CATSNRDRGNTEAFF
-,TRBJ2-1,TRBV11-2,few,TGTGCCAGCAGTCTAATCTACAATGAGCAGTTCTTC,CASSLIYNEQFF
-,TRBJ2-1,TRBV30,-,TGTGCCTGGAGTGCAGACCTCCAGGGGAAACTCTACAATGAGCAGTTCTTC,CAWSADLQGKLYNEQFF
-,TRBJ1-2,TRBV6-5,-,TGTGCCAGCAGCTTCGTAGCTAACTATGGCTACACCTTC,CASSFVANYGYTF
-,TRBJ1-1,TRBV29-1,-,TGCAGCGTTGTGACCCACAGGGCCAACACTGAAGCTTTCTTT,CSVVTHRANTEAFF
TRBD1,TRBJ1-1,TRBV5-1,few,TGCGCCAGCAGCCCAGGACAGGGGTTCATGAACACTGAAGCTTTCTTT,CASSPGQGFMNTEAFF
-,TRBJ2-1,TRBV29-1,-,TGCAGCGTAATGGGGACTCTCAATAACAATGAGCAGTTCTTC,CSVMGTLNNNEQFF
-,TRBJ1-1,TRBV30,-,TGTGCCTGGAGGTCAGGGACGAGGGCTGAAGCTTTCTTT,CAWRSGTRAEAFF
TRBD1,TRBJ1-6,TRBV10-3,few,TGTGCCATCAGGGACGGGACAGAGGCTTCACCCCTCCACTTT,CAIRDGTEASPLHF
-,TRBJ1-2,TRBV29-1,-,TGCAGCGTTGACTTGGTAGCTAACTATGGCTACACCTTC,CSVDLVANYGYTF
-,TRBJ1-2,TRBV6-1,few,TGTGCCAGCAGGAGACAGGCCTCGTCGGTAACCTTC,CASRRQASSVTF
TRBD1,TRBJ1-2,TRBV18,-,TGTGCCAGCTCACCACGGCAGGGGGCGGAGTATGGCTACACCTTC,CASSPRQGAEYGYTF
-,TRBJ2-3,TRBV10-3,few,TGTGCCATCAGGGACGGAGGGATCCCCACAGATACGCAGTATTTT,CAIRDGGIPTDTQYF
TRBD2,TRBJ2-5,TRBV29-1,few,TGCAGCGTTGAAAAACGACTAGCGGGGGTGTTCCAAGAGACCCAGTACTTC,CSVEKRLAGVFQETQYF
-,TRBJ2-1,TRBV29-1,-,TGCAGCGGTGGCGGGCCAGGGAATGAGCAGTTCTTC,CSGGGPGNEQFF
TRBD2,TRBJ2-1,TRBV5-8,-,TGTGCCAGCAGCCCTAGCGGGGGGACCTACAATGAGCAGTTCTTC,CASSPSGGTYNEQFF
-,TRBJ2-5,TRBV7-7,-,TGTGCCAGCAGCTTAGGGATTTACATCCCGGGGCAGGAGACCCAGTACTTC,CASSLGIYIPGQETQYF
-,TRBJ2-2,TRBV2,-,TGTGCCACCCAAGACCGCGCGAACACCGGGGAGCTGTTTTTT,CATQDRANTGELFF
-,TRBJ1-2,TRBV9,few,TGTGCCAGCAGGGCTACTTATGGCTACACCTTC,CASRATYGYTF
-,TRBJ2-7,TRBV5-1,-,TGCGCCAGCAGCTTGGCTTCGCGGCGGGACTACGAGCAGTACTTC,CASSLASRRDYEQYF
-,TRBJ1-1,TRBV13,-,TGTGCCAGCAGCCCCGGCGGAATGAACACTGAAGCTTTCTTT,CASSPGGMNTEAFF
-,TRBJ1-4,TRBV2,-,TGTGCCAGCAGTGAAGCCTTACAAGGGGAAAAACTGTTTTTT,CASSEALQGEKLFF
TRBD2,TRBJ2-3,TRBV5-6,-,TGTGCCAGCAGCTTCGGTTCTAGCGGGGGGGCAGGTGATACGCAGTATTTT,CASSFGSSGGAGDTQYF
TRBD1,TRBJ1-2,TRBV19,few,TGTGCCAGTAGTAAGGGGGCGGGTCGGGACTATGGCTACACCTTC,CASSKGAGRDYGYTF
-,TRBJ1-1,TRBV7-2,-,TGTGCCAGCAGCTTAGATCTGGCAGAAGAAGCTTTCTTT,CASSLDLAEEAFF
-,TRBJ2-7,TRBV29-1,few,TGCAGCGGACAGGAGTCCTACGAGCAGTACTTC,CSGQESYEQYF
-,TRBJ1-2,TRBV30,few,TGTGCCTGGGAGGGGCCCCTTAACTATGGCTACACCTTC,CAWEGPLNYGYTF
TRBD1,TRBJ1-4,TRBV4-1,-,TGCGCCAGCAGCCACCGAAGCCAGACAGGGAATGAAAAACTGTTTTTT,CASSHRSQTGNEKLFF
-,TRBJ1-3,TRBV9,-,TGTGCCAGCAGCGGGACAATTTCGGGAGGAAACACCATATATTTT,CASSGTISGGNTIYF
-,TRBJ2-1,TRBV30,-,TGTGCCTGGAGTCGAAGGGATGAGCAGTTCTTC,CAWSRRDEQFF
-,TRBJ1-6,TRBV30,-,TGTGCCTGGAGTCTACTGACGGGTCATAATTCACCCCTCCACTTT,CAWSLLTGHNSPLHF
TRBD1,TRBJ2-1,TRBV30,-,TGTGCCTGGGGGGACAGGAGGAATGAGCAGTTCTTC,CAWGDRRNEQFF
-,TRBJ2-7,TRBV18,-,TGTGCCAGCTCGGAGGGACCCGGCAGGCTCTCCTACGAGCAGTACTTC,CASSEGPGRLSYEQYF
TRBD1,TRBJ1-2,TRBV29-1,-,TGCAGCGTTACGGGGACAGGGGACTATGGCTACACCTTC,CSVTGTGDYGYTF